The 5 T cell receptor beta chains below come from one sample, sequenced in a study of cytomegalovirus exposure and HLA in healthy donors. Primers included in the PCR were 60 Vbeta and 13 Jbeta primers. Measured with immunoSEQ multiplex PCR; TCRdb has only the in-frame clones, and not every one. The data contain over 150,000 clones, approximately 80% of them singletons. Sequenced sample: PBMCs. All receptors derive from a woman in her twenties or thirties in good health and CMV-seronegative.

The V gene is TRBV4-2, the J gene TRBJ2-1, with D tentatively TRBD1 (5 bases). Germline V lookup: CDR1 LGHNA, CDR2 YNFKEQ. The V and J ends lost 0 bases and 9 bases respectively, with 15 bases between them. CDR3 length equals 15 residues. CDR3 sequence reads: CASSQDPQGIGEQFF. As DNA, the CDR3 is TGTGCCAGCAGCCAAGATCCGCAGGGCATCGGTGAGCAGTTCTTC.

The V gene is TRBV4-1, the J gene TRBJ2-7; D perhaps matches TRBD2 (6 bases). Germline assignment: CDR1 MGHRA and CDR2 YSYEKL. CDR3 length equals 14 residues. Trimming left V 2 bases short and J 0 bases short, with 8 bases between. CDR3 bases: TGCGCCAGCAGCCAAAGGGAGGACTCCTACGAGCAGTACTTC. It translates to CASSQREDSYEQYF.

This chain joins TRBV6-5 and TRBJ2-7, with a tentative D call TRBD2 (5 bases). CDR3 length: 13 amino acids. Germline V lookup: CDR1 MNHEY, CDR2 SVGAGI. The germline V and J ends were trimmed by 6 bases and 4 bases, with 13 bases remaining between them. The CDR3 DNA sequence: TGTGCCAGCAGCTCTGGACTGAATTACGAGCAGTACTTC. It codes for CASSSGLNYEQYF.

CDR3 DNA: TGTGCCAGCACGGGGGGGTTGCAGACCCAGTACTTC. This encodes CASTGGLQTQYF. The chain couples TRBV2 to TRBJ2-5; TRBD2 matches 8 bases. Germline values: CDR1 SNHLY, CDR2 FYNNEI. The V and J ends lost 7 bases and 6 bases, in that order; junction bases with no gene match: 4. The CDR3 spans 12 residues.

V and J are TRBV10-3 and TRBJ2-1; TRBD1 agrees at 7 bases. CDR3 length equals 13 residues. With V trimmed by 4 bases and J by 8 bases, 5 bases remained unmatched. Germline CDR1 reads ENHRY; CDR2 reads SYGVKD. The CDR3 is CAISGTGWDEQFF. The DNA of the CDR3 is TGTGCCATCAGTGGGACAGGTTGGGATGAGCAGTTCTTC.